The source of this T cell receptor (beta chain) is a study of blood T cell repertoires in COVID-19. Study-level background: COVID-19 samples, acute and convalescent, were from the United States, Italy and Spain. Sources were T cells, B-cell-depleted T cells, or PBMCs; the material itself was cDNA or gDNA.

Data came from immunoSEQ multiplex PCR; TCRdb stores just in-frame clones and leaves some out. Of tens of thousands of clones in the sample, approximately 90% are singletons; the top ten hold approximately 2.3%. This sequence was found in a human donor with active COVID-19. The donor label of this sample is uncertain. The sequenced sample consisted of peripheral blood.

The CDR3 spells CASRVGQGGQPQHF. CDR3 coding DNA: TGTGCCAGCAGGGTGGGACAGGGGGGACAGCCCCAGCATTTT. The chain joins TRBV2 to TRBJ1-5, with 11 bases fitting TRBD1. Per the germline V gene, CDR1 is SNHLY and CDR2 is FYNNEI. With 6 bases clipped from V and 7 bases from J, the junction kept 5 bases outside the gene matches. The CDR3 has 14 residues. Complete variable domain (other parts from reference TRBV2 and TRBJ1-5): EPEVTQTPSHQVTQMGQEVILRCVPISNHLYFYWYRQILGQKVEFLVSFYNNEISEKSEIFDDQFSVERPDGSNFTLKIRSTKLEDSAMYFCASRVGQGGQPQHFGDGTRLSIL.